These 2 T cell receptor beta chains share one sample of origin, sequenced in a study of Graves' ophthalmopathy and Graves' hyperthyroidism. Amplified TCR beta CDR3 regions were obtained using RNA transcripts as template. Second-round multiplex PCR followed a first-round RT-PCR using HTBI primers. From the multiplex PCR reads, TCRdb called clonotypes with MiXCR, one entry per CDR3 protein. This table holds about 240,000 distinct CDR3 sequences, 40% to 50% found once. Sequenced material: peripheral blood. Receptors originate from an adult man with Graves' ophthalmopathy.

The rearrangement joins TRBV20-1 to TRBJ1-2, with D maybe TRBD1 (6 bases). Looked up from germline, CDR1 is DFQATT and CDR2 is SNEGSKA (reference sequence). The germline V and J ends were trimmed by 1 base and 8 bases, with 14 bases remaining between them. CDR3 length: 13 amino acids. The CDR3 DNA reads as TGCAGTGCTAGAGTTGTAGCAGGGGAGGGCTACACCTTC. Its protein is CSARVVAGEGYTF.

This rearrangement joins TRBV4-1 to TRBJ2-5; D is unclear. CDR3 length: 15 amino acids. Germline values: CDR1 MGHRA, CDR2 YSYEKL. Trimming stripped 0 bases from V and 5 bases from J, with 13 bases between. The CDR3 loop is CASSQDPRNGETQYF. The DNA of the CDR3 is TGCGCCAGCAGCCAAGACCCCAGAAACGGGGAGACCCAGTACTTC.